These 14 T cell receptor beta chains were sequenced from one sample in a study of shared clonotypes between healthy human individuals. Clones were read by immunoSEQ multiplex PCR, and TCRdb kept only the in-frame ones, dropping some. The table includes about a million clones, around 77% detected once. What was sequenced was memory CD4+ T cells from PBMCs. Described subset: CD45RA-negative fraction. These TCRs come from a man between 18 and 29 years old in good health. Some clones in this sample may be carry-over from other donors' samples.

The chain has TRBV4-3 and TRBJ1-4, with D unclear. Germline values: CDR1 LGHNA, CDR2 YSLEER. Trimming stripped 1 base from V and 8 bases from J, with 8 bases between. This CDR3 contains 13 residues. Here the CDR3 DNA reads TGCGCCAGCAGCCAAGTGTACTTAGAAAAACTGTTTTTT. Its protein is CASSQVYLEKLFF.

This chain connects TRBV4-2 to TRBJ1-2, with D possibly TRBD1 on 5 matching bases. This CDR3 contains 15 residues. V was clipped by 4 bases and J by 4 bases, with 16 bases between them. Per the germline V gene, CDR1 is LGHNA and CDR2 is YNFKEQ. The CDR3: CASSPWGGKGYGYTF. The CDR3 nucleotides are TGTGCCAGCAGCCCTTGGGGGGGGAAGGGCTATGGCTACACCTTC.

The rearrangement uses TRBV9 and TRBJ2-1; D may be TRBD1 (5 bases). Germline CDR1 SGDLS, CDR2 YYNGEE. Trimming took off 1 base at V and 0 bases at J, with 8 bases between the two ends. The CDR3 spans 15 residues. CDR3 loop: CASSVRGSSYNEQFF. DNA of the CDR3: TGTGCCAGCAGCGTAAGGGGTAGCTCCTACAATGAGCAGTTCTTC.

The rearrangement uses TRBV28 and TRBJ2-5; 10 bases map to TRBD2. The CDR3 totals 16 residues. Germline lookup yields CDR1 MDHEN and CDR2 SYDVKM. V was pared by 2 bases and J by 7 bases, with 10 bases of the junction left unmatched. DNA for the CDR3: TGTGCCAGCAGTTTAGGGACACTAGCGGGAATCGGGACCCAGTACTTC. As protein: CASSLGTLAGIGTQYF.

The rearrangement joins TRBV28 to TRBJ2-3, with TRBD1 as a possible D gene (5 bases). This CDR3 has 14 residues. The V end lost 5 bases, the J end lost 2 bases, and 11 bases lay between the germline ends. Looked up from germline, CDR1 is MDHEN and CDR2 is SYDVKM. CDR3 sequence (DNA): TGTGCCAGCAGTATTGGACACACCACAGATACGCAGTATTTT. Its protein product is CASSIGHTTDTQYF.

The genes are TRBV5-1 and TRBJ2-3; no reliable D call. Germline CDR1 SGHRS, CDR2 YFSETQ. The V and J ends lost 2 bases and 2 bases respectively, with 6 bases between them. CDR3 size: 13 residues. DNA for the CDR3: TGCGCCAGCAGCTTAGGCAACACAGATACGCAGTATTTT. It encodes CASSLGNTDTQYF. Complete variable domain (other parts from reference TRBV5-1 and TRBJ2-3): KAGVTQTPRYLIKTRGQQVTLSCSPISGHRSVSWYQQTPGQGLQFLFEYFSETQRNKGNFPGRFSGRQFSNSRSEMNVSTLELGDSALYLCASSLGNTDTQYFGPGTRLTVL.

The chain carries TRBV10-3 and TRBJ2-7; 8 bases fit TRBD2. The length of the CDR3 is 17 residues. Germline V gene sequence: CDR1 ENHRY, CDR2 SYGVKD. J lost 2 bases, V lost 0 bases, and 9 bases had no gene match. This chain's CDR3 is CAISESSKRENPYEQYF. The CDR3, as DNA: TGTGCCATCAGTGAGTCCAGTAAGCGGGAGAATCCCTACGAGCAGTACTTC.

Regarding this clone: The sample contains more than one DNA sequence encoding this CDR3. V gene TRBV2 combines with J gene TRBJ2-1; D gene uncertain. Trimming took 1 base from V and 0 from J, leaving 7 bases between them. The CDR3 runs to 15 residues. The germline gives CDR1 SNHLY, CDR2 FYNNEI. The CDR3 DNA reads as TGTGCCAGCAGTGAAGGCGGCAGCTCCTACAATGAGCAGTTCTTC. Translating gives CASSEGGSSYNEQFF.

The CDR3 DNA sequence: TGCAGCGTGACTCTCCAAGCGGGCAACTCCTACGAGCAGTACTTC. Its translation is CSVTLQAGNSYEQYF. The genes are TRBV29-1 and TRBJ2-7, with D tentatively TRBD2 (6 bases). V dropped 6 bases and J dropped 0 bases, with 18 bases sitting between them. The CDR3 extends over 15 amino acids. Germline V gives CDR1 SQVTM, CDR2 ANQGSEA.

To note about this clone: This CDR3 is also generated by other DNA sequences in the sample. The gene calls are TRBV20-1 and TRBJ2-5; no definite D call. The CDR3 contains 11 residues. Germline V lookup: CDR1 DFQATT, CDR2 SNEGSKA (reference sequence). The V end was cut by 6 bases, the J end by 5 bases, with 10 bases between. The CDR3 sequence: CSATIGETQYF. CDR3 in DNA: TGCAGTGCCACTATCGGGGAGACCCAGTACTTC.

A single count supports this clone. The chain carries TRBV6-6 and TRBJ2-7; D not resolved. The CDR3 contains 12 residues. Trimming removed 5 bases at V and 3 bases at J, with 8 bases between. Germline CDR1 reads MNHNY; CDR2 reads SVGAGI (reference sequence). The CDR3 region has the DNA TGTGCCAGCAGTCCCGGAGACTACGAGCAGTACTTC. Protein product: CASSPGDYEQYF.

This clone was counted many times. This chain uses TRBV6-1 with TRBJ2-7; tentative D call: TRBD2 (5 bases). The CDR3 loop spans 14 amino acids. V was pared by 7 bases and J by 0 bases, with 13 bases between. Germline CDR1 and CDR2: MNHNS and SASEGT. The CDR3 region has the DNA TGTGCCAGCACAAGAGGGAGTTCCTCCTACGAGCAGTACTTC. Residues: CASTRGSSSYEQYF.

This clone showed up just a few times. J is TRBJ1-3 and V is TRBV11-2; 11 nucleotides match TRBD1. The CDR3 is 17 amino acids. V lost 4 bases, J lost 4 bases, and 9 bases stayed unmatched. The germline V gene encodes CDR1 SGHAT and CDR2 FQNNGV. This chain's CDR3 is CASSSWTGGAMGNTIYF. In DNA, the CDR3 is TGTGCCAGCAGCTCTTGGACAGGGGGCGCGATGGGAAACACCATATATTTT.

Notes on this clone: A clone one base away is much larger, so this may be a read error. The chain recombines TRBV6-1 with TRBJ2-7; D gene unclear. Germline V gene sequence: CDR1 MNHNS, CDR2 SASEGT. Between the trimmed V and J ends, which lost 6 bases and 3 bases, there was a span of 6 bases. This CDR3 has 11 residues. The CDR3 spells CASSQSYEQYF. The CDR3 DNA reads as TGTGCCAGCAGCCAGAGCTACGAGCAGTACTTC.